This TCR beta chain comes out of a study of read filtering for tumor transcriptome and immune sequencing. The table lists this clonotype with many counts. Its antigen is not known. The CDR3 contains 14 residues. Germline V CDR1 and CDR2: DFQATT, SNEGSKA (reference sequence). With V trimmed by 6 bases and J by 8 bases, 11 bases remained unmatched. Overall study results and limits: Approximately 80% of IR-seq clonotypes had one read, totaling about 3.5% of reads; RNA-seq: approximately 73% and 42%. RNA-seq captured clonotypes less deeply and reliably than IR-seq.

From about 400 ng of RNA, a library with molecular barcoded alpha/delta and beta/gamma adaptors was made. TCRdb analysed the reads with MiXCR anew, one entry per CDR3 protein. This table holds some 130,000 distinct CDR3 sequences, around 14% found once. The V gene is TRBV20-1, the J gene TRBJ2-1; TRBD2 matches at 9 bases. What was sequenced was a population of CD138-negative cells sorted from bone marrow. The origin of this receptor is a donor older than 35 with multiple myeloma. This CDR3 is CSARSGLAFDEQFF. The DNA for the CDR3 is TGCAGTGCCAGGTCGGGACTAGCTTTCGATGAGCAGTTCTTC.